This T cell receptor (beta chain) was recovered during a study of blood T cell repertoires in COVID-19 (dated by TCRdb to the early 2020s). Background for the entire study: Collaborator samples came from the United States, Italy and Spain and covered acute and convalescent phases of COVID-19. Sample metadata almost always included a de-identified subject ID, COVID-19 status, age in years and sex. Samples came from the ongoing ImmuneRACE study (first 160 participants) plus 1,254 subjects from 6 global collaborators. HLA class I and class II types, where available, came from metadata supplied by the sample provider rather than from assay-based typing. The prospective study material was composed of cDNA or gDNA derived from T cells, B-cell-depleted T cells, or PBMCs. A freely available public database, intended as a resource for researchers studying the immune response to SARS-CoV-2, is where the repertoires were released. The dataset comprised deeply sampled blood TCRbeta repertoires from subjects exposed to, actively infected with, or recovered from COVID-19. The research as a whole found: The quantity of clinical and demographic metadata differed by source and by participant and was supplied without curation.

TCRbeta CDR3 regions were amplified from genomic DNA by means of the immunoSEQ Assay, a bias-controlled multiplex PCR. Processing in the source paper ran as follows. The number of nucleated cells in each sample was estimated from the amplification of reference gene primers within the assay. To quantify the absolute abundance of each unique TCRbeta CDR3 rearrangement, sequence reads were collapsed and filtered. For each sample, productive Simpson clonality was calculated as the square root of Simpson's diversity index over productive rearrangements. Imported from immuneACCESS, the table was reduced by TCRdb to in-frame sequences with V and J called. These copies leave out some clones; in studies compared against another copy, an unresolved V gene accounts for under half, and the cause of the remainder is not known. That table furnishes V, J and clone size, whereas the DNA furnished D and trimming. Recorded for this sample are about 210,000 clones; approximately 91% of them occurred a single time. Of the sample, more than 4.5% falls within the top ten clones.

Comments on this clone: No antigen is known for it. No much larger clone is present one base from it, and per-base qualities are unavailable.

Each collaborating institution followed its own protocols to collect whole blood in K2EDTA tubes. For TCRbeta analysis, collaborator samples were shipped as frozen whole blood, as isolated PBMCs, or as DNA extracted from either sample type. This TCR derives from a woman in her thirties or forties with acute or convalescent COVID-19. Sequenced input: peripheral blood.

For the CDR3, the sequence is CASTISRGASHQPQHF. The sequence in DNA is TGTGCCAGTACAATCTCTCGGGGGGCAAGCCATCAGCCCCAGCATTTT. The rearrangement joined TRBV19 to TRBJ1-5; a tentative D call is TRBD1 (6 bases match). The CDR3 sequence holds 16 residues, the cysteine and phenylalanine included. Only CDR3 DNA remains: 48 bases, in frame from the first base. V is shortened by 7 bases, J by 5 bases, and the region joining them spans 21 bases. Per the germline V gene (reference sequence), LNHDA is the CDR1 and SQIVND is the CDR2. Beyond the CDR3, the reference TRBV19 and TRBJ1-5 genes provide the residues; the full variable domain reads: DGGITQSPKYLFRKEGQNVTLSCEQNLNHDAMYWYRQDPGQGLRLIYYSQIVNDFQKGDIAEGYSVSREKKESFPLTVTSAQKNPTAFYLCASTISRGASHQPQHFGDGTRLSIL.